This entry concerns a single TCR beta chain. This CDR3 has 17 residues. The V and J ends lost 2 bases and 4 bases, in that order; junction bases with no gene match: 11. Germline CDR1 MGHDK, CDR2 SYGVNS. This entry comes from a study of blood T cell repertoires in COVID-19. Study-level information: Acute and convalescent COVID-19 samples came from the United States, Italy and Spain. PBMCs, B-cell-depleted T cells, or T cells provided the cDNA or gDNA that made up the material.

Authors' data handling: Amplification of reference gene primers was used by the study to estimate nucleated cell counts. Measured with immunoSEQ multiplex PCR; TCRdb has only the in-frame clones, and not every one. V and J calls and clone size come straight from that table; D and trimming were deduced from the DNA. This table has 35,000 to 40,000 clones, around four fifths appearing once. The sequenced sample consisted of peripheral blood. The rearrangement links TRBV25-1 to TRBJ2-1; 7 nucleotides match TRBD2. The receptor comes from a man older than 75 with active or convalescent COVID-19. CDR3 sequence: CASSEKVTAGAYNEQFF. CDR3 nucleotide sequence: TGTGCCAGCAGTGAAAAGGTAACGGCGGGAGCGTACAATGAGCAGTTCTTC.